This T cell receptor beta chain was captured in a study of OX40 agonist ivuxolimab in advanced cancers. Study details: Participants could have had prior anti-PD-1, anti-PD-L1 or anti-CTLA-4 therapy, and 40% had some. Study-wide points: Researchers report that CD8+ T cells had, on average, more expanded clones than CD4+. At 0.1 to 3.0 mg/kg, clonal expansion of CD4+ and CD8+ blood T cells had occurred by week 6.

With regard to this clone: Its antigen is currently unknown.

People who had autoimmune disease history or systemic immunosuppression were excluded. The table came from immunoSEQ multiplex PCR; TCRdb's copy has only in-frame clones and leaves some out. The sample shows just under 85,000 clones, approximately 84% of them seen only once. The CDR3 covers 14 residues. The germline CDR1 and CDR2 sequences are SNHLY and FYNNEI. V lost 7 bases and J lost 3; bases outside the gene matches: 7. The source was CD4+ or CD8+ T cells sorted from blood, collected in a trial of the OX40 agonist ivuxolimab. The rearrangement uses TRBV2 and TRBJ2-3; 7 bases fit TRBD1. The receptor comes from an adult with an advanced solid tumor such as melanoma, head and neck, liver or kidney cancer. The CDR3 DNA reads TGTGCCAGCAAGGGAGACAGGGTAACAGATACGCAGTATTTT. It codes for CASKGDRVTDTQYF.